The clone carrying this TCR beta chain was found a few times. Its antigen remains unidentified. The sample is drawn from a study of T cell repertoires in cytomegalovirus infection. Across the whole study: It can be stated that public TCR beta signatures indicated CMV infection as well as a matching HLA type.

Study-wide points: The cumulative frequency of public TCR beta families distinguished individuals who carried CMV together with the relevant HLA. Ex vivo, HLA-C-restricted CMV-specific TCR beta clonotypes prevailed over the rest of the response.

TCRdb re-called the reads with MiXCR, one entry per CDR3 protein. The repertoire holds around 100,000 distinct CDR3 sequences, with about a tenth as singletons. V lost 3 bases, J lost 3 bases, and 9 bases lay in between. The CDR3 is 13 residues long. The genes are TRBV12-3 or TRBV12-4 and TRBJ2-7, with D perhaps TRBD1 (5 bases). The sample taken for sequencing was PBMCs, sequenced either directly or after in vitro stimulation (not recorded which). The TCR was taken from a human donor in good health (CMV status not recorded). Some clones in this sample may be carry-over from other donors' samples. The CDR3 sequence: CASSLYRHYEQYF. CDR3 nucleotide sequence: TGTGCCAGCAGTTTGTACAGGCACTACGAGCAGTACTTC.